This T cell receptor (beta chain) was sequenced during a study of T cells in Graves' hyperthyroidism and ophthalmopathy. Turning to this clonotype: The junction departs from germline at one end; a sequencing error may be responsible.

From germline, CDR1 is SGHDT and CDR2 YYEEEE. CDR3 length: 14 amino acids. Amplification targeted TCR beta CDR3 regions from RNA transcripts. HTBI primers drove first-round RT-PCR of the TCR CDR3. TCRdb used MiXCR to reprocess the multiplex PCR reads, holding one entry per CDR3 protein. The sample yields about 700,000 distinct CDR3 sequences, 14% seen once. The material sequenced was blood. This clonotype was sampled from a young woman with Graves' hyperthyroidism. The chain has TRBV5-6 and TRBJ1-4; TRBD1 matches 8 bases. The CDR3 region has the DNA TGTGCCAGCAGCCTGGACAGGGAAGATGAAAAACTGCTTTTT. Translating gives CASSLDREDEKLLF.